The rows below give T cell receptor beta chains drawn from one sample of a study of blood T cells in healthy people across ages. TCRdb processed the 5' RACE reads anew with MiXCR; each CDR3 protein has one entry. The sample shows around 800,000 distinct CDR3 sequences, around half of them seen only once. The source material was blood. All receptors come from a man of 80 years or more in good health. CDR3s include the opening cysteine and the closing phenylalanine or tryptophan. A D gene is named only where the DNA matches it firmly. Some rows have no size entry. The others give once, few or many, or a class for an expanded clone.

. | TRBJ2-7 | . | TRBV30 | CAWSGLRVRAAYEQYF | TGTGCCTGGAGCGGCCTCCGGGTCAGGGCGGCCTACGAGCAGTACTTC
. | TRBJ2-1 | TRBD2 | TRBV20-1 | CSAKRGGSLNEQFF | TGCAGTGCTAAGAGGGGCGGGAGTTTAAATGAGCAGTTCTTC
. | TRBJ2-5 | TRBD1 | TRBV6-9 | CASIQPPGQGVEETQYF | TGTGCCAGCATCCAGCCACCCGGACAGGGGGTAGAAGAGACCCAGTACTTC
. | TRBJ1-1 | . | TRBV9 | CASRPGNTEAFF | TGTGCCAGCCGGCCAGGGAATACTGAAGCTTTCTTT
few | TRBJ2-1 | . | TRBV7-9 | CASRGVKNEQFF | TGTGCCAGCAGAGGGGTTAAGAATGAGCAGTTCTTC
once | TRBJ2-2 | TRBD2 | TRBV7-2 | CASSRASGDVGELFF | TGTGCCAGCAGCCGCGCTAGCGGGGATGTGGGGGAGCTGTTTTTT
. | TRBJ2-7 | . | TRBV27 | CASRPGTPEYEQYF | TGTGCCAGCAGACCAGGGACACCCGAGTACGAGCAGTACTTC
. | TRBJ1-2 | TRBD1 | TRBV6-6 | CASSPGQGSRYGYTF | TGTGCCAGCAGTCCGGGACAGGGATCGAGATATGGCTACACCTTC
. | TRBJ2-1 | . | TRBV5-1 | CASSLEGRLAQSSYNEQFF | TGCGCCAGCAGCTTGGAGGGGCGGCTAGCACAGAGCTCCTACAATGAGCAGTTCTTC
once | TRBJ1-2 | . | TRBV5-4 | CASSHPEGLYGYTF | TGTGCCAGCAGCCACCCAGAAGGGCTCTATGGCTACACCTTC
few | TRBJ2-1 | TRBD2 | TRBV4-1 | CASSQEVAGGFSGEQFF | TGCGCCAGCAGCCAAGAGGTAGCGGGAGGATTTTCGGGCGAGCAGTTCTTC
. | TRBJ2-7 | . | TRBV7-3 | CASSPQGLREQYF | TGTGCCAGCAGCCCCCAGGGGCTCCGGGAGCAGTACTTC
. | TRBJ2-1 | TRBD2 | TRBV4-1 | CASGQELAGVGREQFF | TGCGCCAGCGGCCAAGAACTAGCGGGAGTGGGTCGTGAGCAGTTCTTC
once | TRBJ1-1 | TRBD1 | TRBV5-1 | CASSPNRGRTEAFF | TGCGCCAGCAGCCCTAACAGGGGACGGACTGAAGCTTTCTTT
few | TRBJ2-3 | . | TRBV2 | CASSVTTTDTQYF | TGTGCCAGCAGTGTGACCACCACAGATACGCAGTATTTT
. | TRBJ1-4 | . | TRBV6-1 | CASSETGRGEKLFF | TGTGCCAGCAGTGAAACCGGTCGGGGAGAAAAACTGTTTTTT
. | TRBJ2-1 | . | TRBV24-1 | CATSDPKGGTYNEQFF | TGTGCCACCAGTGACCCCAAAGGGGGGACCTACAATGAGCAGTTCTTC
. | TRBJ2-1 | TRBD1 | TRBV5-6 | CASSRPGTGNNEQFF | TGTGCCAGCAGCCGTCCAGGGACAGGTAACAATGAGCAGTTCTTC
few | TRBJ1-1 | . | TRBV5-1 | CASSFGSTMNTEAFF | TGCGCCAGCAGCTTTGGGTCTACCATGAACACTGAAGCTTTCTTT
. | TRBJ2-1 | . | TRBV5-4 | CASSLVAGGPEQFF | TGTGCCAGCAGCTTGGTTGCTGGAGGCCCTGAGCAGTTCTTC
. | TRBJ2-3 | . | TRBV20-1 | CSATVTTDTQYF | TGCAGTGCTACGGTCACTACAGATACGCAGTATTTT
many | TRBJ1-2 | TRBD1 | TRBV28 | CASRPQGYYGYTF | TGTGCCAGCAGACCACAGGGGTACTATGGCTACACCTTC
. | TRBJ2-5 | . | TRBV10-1 | CASSVKVVGTQYF | TGCGCCAGCAGTGTCAAGGTGGTCGGGACCCAGTACTTC
. | TRBJ1-4 | . | TRBV29-1 | CSVAQGRNEKLFF | TGCAGCGTTGCGCAGGGCAGGAATGAAAAACTGTTTTTT
few | TRBJ1-1 | TRBD1 | TRBV12-5 | CASGLGTATEAFF | TGTGCTAGTGGCTTAGGGACAGCCACTGAAGCTTTCTTT
few | TRBJ2-1 | TRBD2 | TRBV6-5 | CASKLAGGDNEQFF | TGTGCCAGCAAACTAGCGGGAGGAGACAATGAGCAGTTCTTC
. | TRBJ1-5 | . | TRBV7-2 | CASSLMDSTNQPQHF | TGTGCCAGCAGCCTTATGGACAGTACCAATCAGCCCCAGCATTTT
. | TRBJ2-3 | TRBD1 | TRBV7-3 | CASSTHRGSTDTQYF | TGTGCCAGCAGCACACACAGGGGGAGCACAGATACGCAGTATTTT
. | TRBJ2-5 | . | TRBV5-1 | CASSSGGPGETQYF | TGCGCCAGCAGCTCCGGAGGGCCCGGTGAGACCCAGTACTTC
. | TRBJ2-3 | TRBD2 | TRBV7-3 | CASSNRPGLAADTQYF | TGTGCCAGCAGCAACCGTCCGGGACTAGCTGCAGATACGCAGTATTTT
. | TRBJ2-4 | . | TRBV7-2 | CASSPDLVNIQYF | TGTGCCAGCAGCCCGGACCTGGTGAACATTCAGTACTTC
. | TRBJ1-5 | . | TRBV29-1 | CSVKSGSNQPQHF | TGCAGCGTTAAAAGCGGGAGCAATCAGCCCCAGCATTTT
. | TRBJ1-4 | . | TRBV20-1 | CSARGLGEKLFF | TGCAGTGCTAGAGGTTTAGGTGAAAAACTGTTTTTT
many | TRBJ1-2 | . | TRBV2 | CASKTGPNYGYTF | TGTGCCAGCAAGACCGGTCCTAACTATGGCTACACCTTC
. | TRBJ1-1 | . | TRBV27 | CASSHDRRTLNTEAFF | TGTGCCAGCAGCCATGATCGACGGACCCTGAACACTGAAGCTTTCTTT
. | TRBJ1-1 | TRBD1 | TRBV20-1 | CSARRPGTGMNTDAFF | TGCAGTGCTAGACGTCCCGGGACAGGCATGAACACTGATGCTTTCTTT
. | TRBJ2-1 | TRBD2 | TRBV5-1 | CASSLTSGSIHEQFF | TGCGCCAGCAGCCTTACTAGCGGGAGCATCCATGAGCAGTTCTTC
. | TRBJ2-3 | TRBD2 | TRBV12-3/TRBV12-4 | CASSRGDILAGLGRDAYF | TGTGCCAGCAGCCGGGGAGACATTCTAGCGGGACTGGGAAGAGACGCGTATTTT
. | TRBJ2-7 | TRBD2 | TRBV10-3 | CAAGPLAGVGYEQYF | TGTGCCGCTGGGCCCCTAGCGGGAGTCGGCTACGAGCAGTACTTC
few | TRBJ1-2 | TRBD1 | TRBV5-8 | CASSLGRGYYGYTF | TGTGCCAGCAGCTTGGGCAGGGGGTACTATGGCTACACCTTC
few | TRBJ2-3 | TRBD2 | TRBV14 | CASSQGRTSGRASTDTQYF | TGTGCCAGCAGCCAAGGAAGGACTAGCGGGAGGGCAAGCACAGATACGCAGTATTTT
. | TRBJ2-3 | TRBD2 | TRBV20-1 | CSARLAGVGRYAYF | TGCAGTGCTAGACTAGCGGGAGTAGGGAGATACGCGTATTTT
. | TRBJ2-3 | TRBD2 | TRBV11-2 | CASSLGLATSGRVRYAYF | TGTGCCAGCAGCTTAGGGCTGGCGACTAGCGGGAGAGTTAGATACGCGTATTTT
few | TRBJ2-3 | . | TRBV7-2 | CASSPGAGGTDTQYF | TGTGCCAGCAGCCCCGGGGCAGGAGGCACAGATACGCAGTATTTT
once | TRBJ1-2 | TRBD1 | TRBV6-6 | CASRRTGQGGYTF | TGTGCCAGCAGGCGGACAGGGCAGGGTGGCTACACCTTC
. | TRBJ1-6 | . | TRBV18 | CASSPVPVNSPLHF | TGTGCCAGCTCACCTGTTCCGGTGAATTCACCCCTCCACTTT
. | TRBJ2-7 | TRBD2 | TRBV10-3 | CAISEGLAGEKYF | TGTGCCATCAGTGAGGGACTAGCGGGAGAAAAGTACTTC
few | TRBJ1-2 | TRBD1 | TRBV25-1 | CASSLQGGPANYGYTF | TGTGCCAGCAGCCTCCAGGGGGGCCCAGCTAACTATGGCTACACCTTC
. | TRBJ2-6 | . | TRBV5-4 | CASSPGRRSGANVLTF | TGTGCCAGCAGCCCGGGTCGGAGGTCTGGGGCCAACGTCCTGACTTTC
. | TRBJ1-1 | . | TRBV5-1 | CASSPTRRHHEAFF | TGCGCCAGCAGCCCGACCAGGAGGCACCATGAAGCTTTCTTT
. | TRBJ2-6 | . | TRBV12-3/TRBV12-4 | CASGFWDSGANVLTF | TGTGCCAGCGGGTTTTGGGACTCTGGGGCCAACGTCCTGACTTTC
few | TRBJ2-5 | . | TRBV7-7 | CASSLTRAAQETQYF | TGTGCCAGCAGCTTGACACGGGCAGCTCAAGAGACCCAGTACTTC
. | TRBJ2-5 | . | TRBV12-3/TRBV12-4 | CASTITGSRETQYF | TGTGCCAGCACCATAACAGGGAGTAGAGAGACCCAGTACTTC
once | TRBJ2-3 | TRBD2 | TRBV12-3/TRBV12-4 | CASIPLRTRDTQYF | TGTGCCAGCATTCCTCTCCGGACTAGGGATACGCAGTATTTT
few | TRBJ2-5 | TRBD1 | TRBV5-1 | CASSLGPGGQETQYF | TGCGCCAGCAGCTTGGGTCCAGGGGGCCAAGAGACCCAGTACTTC
. | TRBJ1-2 | TRBD1 | TRBV10-3 | CAHSGGRGINGYTF | TGTGCCCATTCCGGCGGCAGGGGGATAAATGGCTACACCTTC
few | TRBJ2-1 | . | TRBV20-1 | CSAGRYEQFF | TGCAGTGCTGGCCGGTATGAGCAGTTCTTC
. | TRBJ2-7 | TRBD2 | TRBV28 | CASSLSASGQSYEQYF | TGTGCCAGCAGTTTAAGTGCTAGCGGACAATCCTACGAGCAGTACTTC
. | TRBJ2-5 | . | TRBV6-1 | CASSDRDLGGWETQYF | TGTGCCAGCAGTGACCGGGACCTTGGGGGGTGGGAGACCCAGTACTTC
once | TRBJ2-5 | . | TRBV2 | CASSETREYF | TGTGCCAGCAGTGAGACGCGCGAGTACTTC